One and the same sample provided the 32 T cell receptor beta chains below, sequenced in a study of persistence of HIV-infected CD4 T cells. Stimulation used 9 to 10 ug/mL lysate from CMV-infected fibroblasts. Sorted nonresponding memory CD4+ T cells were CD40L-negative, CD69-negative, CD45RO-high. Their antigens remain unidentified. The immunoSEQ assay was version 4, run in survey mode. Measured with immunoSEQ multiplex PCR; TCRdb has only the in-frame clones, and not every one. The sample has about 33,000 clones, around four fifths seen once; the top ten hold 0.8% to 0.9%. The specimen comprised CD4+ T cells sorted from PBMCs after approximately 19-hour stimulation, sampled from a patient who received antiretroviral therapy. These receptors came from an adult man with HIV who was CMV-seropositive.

The CDR3 here is CASSGPSLGSYEQYF. As DNA, the CDR3 is TGTGCCAGCAGCGGACCATCACTGGGCTCCTACGAGCAGTACTTC. The chain carries TRBV6-5 and TRBJ2-7; D not certain. CDR3 length: 15 residues. V dropped 6 bases and J dropped 0 bases, with 15 bases sitting between them. The germline V gene encodes CDR1 MNHEY and CDR2 SVGAGI.

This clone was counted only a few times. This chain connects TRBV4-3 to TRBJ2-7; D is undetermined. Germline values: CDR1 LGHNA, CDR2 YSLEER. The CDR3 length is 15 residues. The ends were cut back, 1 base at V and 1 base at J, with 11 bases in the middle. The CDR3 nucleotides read TGCGCCAGCAGCCAAGTAGTGGGCGCGTCCTACGAGCAGTACTTC. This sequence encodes CASSQVVGASYEQYF.

CDR3 in DNA: TGTGCCAGCAGCGTAGACAGAAGAAATGAAAAACTGTTTTTT. Protein: CASSVDRRNEKLFF. This chain joins TRBV11-1 and TRBJ1-4; tentative D call: TRBD1 (5 bases). CDR1 and CDR2 from the germline V gene are SGHAT and FQDESV (reference sequence). The CDR3 has 14 amino acids. The V gene lost 5 bases and the J gene lost 5 bases, with 12 bases spanning the gap.

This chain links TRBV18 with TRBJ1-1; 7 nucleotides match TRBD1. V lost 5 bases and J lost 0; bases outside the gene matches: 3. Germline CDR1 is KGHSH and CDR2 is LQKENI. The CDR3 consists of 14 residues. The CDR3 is CASSSQGLNTEAFF. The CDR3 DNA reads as TGTGCCAGCTCATCACAGGGGCTGAACACTGAAGCTTTCTTT.

The CDR3 spells CASSLKRGSTDTQYF. The CDR3 DNA sequence: TGTGCCAGCAGCCTTAAGCGGGGGTCAACAGATACGCAGTATTTT. The chain is built from TRBV3-1 (or the pseudogene TRBV3-2) and TRBJ2-3, with 8 nucleotides matching TRBD2. This CDR3 has 15 residues. Germline V gives CDR1 LGHDT, CDR2 YNNKEL (reference sequence). V was pared by 4 bases and J by 3 bases, with 6 bases of the junction left unmatched.

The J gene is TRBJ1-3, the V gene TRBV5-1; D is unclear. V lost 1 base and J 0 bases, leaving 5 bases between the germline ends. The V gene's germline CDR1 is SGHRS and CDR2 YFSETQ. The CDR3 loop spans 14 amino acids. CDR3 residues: CASSLSTSGNTIYF. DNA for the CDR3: TGCGCCAGCAGCTTGAGCACCTCTGGAAACACCATATATTTT.

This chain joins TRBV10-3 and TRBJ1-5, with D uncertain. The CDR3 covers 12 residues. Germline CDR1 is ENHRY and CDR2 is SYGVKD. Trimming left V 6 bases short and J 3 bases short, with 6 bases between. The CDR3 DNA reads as TGTGCCATCAGCGACAACAATCAGCCCCAGCATTTT. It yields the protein CAISDNNQPQHF.

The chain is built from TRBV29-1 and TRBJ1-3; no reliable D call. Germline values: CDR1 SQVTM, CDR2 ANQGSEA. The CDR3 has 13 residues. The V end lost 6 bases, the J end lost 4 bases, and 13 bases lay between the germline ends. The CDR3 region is CSVSLGGGNTIYF. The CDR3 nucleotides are TGCAGCGTCTCATTGGGCGGAGGAAACACCATATATTTT.

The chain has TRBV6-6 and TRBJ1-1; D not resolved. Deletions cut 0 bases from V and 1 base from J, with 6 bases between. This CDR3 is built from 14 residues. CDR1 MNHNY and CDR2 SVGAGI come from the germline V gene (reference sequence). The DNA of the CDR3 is TGTGCCAGCAGTTACTCGCGGGAGAACACTGAAGCTTTCTTT. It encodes CASSYSRENTEAFF.

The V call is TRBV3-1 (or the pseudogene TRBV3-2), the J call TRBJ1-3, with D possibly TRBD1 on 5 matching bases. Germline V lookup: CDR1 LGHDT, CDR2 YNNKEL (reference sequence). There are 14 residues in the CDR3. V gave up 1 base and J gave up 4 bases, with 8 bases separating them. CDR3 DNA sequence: TGTGCCAGCAGCCAAGGGACACCCGGAAACACCATATATTTT. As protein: CASSQGTPGNTIYF.

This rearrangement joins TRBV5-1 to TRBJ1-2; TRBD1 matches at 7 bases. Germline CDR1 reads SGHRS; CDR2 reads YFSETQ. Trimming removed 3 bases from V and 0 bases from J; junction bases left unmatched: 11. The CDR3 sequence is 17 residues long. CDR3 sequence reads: CASSYRGTERSNYGYTF. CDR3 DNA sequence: TGCGCCAGCAGCTATCGGGGGACAGAGAGGTCTAACTATGGCTACACCTTC.

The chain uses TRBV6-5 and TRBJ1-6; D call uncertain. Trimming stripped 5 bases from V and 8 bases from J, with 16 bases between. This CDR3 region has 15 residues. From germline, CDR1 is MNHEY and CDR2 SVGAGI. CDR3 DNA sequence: TGTGCCAGCAGTCTGGACCCCCTCGGGTATTCACCCCTCCACTTT. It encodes CASSLDPLGYSPLHF.

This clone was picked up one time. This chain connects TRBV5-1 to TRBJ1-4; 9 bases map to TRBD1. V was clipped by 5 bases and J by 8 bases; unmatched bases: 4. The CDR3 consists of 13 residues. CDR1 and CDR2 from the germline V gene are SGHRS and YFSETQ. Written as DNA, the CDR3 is TGCGCCAGCAGGGACAGGGGCAGCGAAAAACTGTTTTTT. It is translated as CASRDRGSEKLFF. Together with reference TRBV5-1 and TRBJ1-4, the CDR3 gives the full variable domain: KAGVTQTPRYLIKTRGQQVTLSCSPISGHRSVSWYQQTPGQGLQFLFEYFSETQRNKGNFPGRFSGRQFSNSRSEMNVSTLELGDSALYLCASRDRGSEKLFFGSGTQLSVL.

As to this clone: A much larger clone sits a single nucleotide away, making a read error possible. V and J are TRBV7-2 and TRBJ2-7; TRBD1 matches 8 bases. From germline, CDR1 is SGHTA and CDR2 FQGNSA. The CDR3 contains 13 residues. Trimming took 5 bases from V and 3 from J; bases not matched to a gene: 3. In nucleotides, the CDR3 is TGTGCCAGCAGCCCCGACAGGGGCTACGAGCAGTACTTC. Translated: CASSPDRGYEQYF.

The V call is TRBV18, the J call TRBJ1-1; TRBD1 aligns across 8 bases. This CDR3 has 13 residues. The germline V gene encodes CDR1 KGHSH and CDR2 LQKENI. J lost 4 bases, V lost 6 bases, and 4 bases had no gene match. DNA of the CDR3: TGTGCCAGCTCTCTTACAGGGGGCACTGAAGCTTTCTTT. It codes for CASSLTGGTEAFF.

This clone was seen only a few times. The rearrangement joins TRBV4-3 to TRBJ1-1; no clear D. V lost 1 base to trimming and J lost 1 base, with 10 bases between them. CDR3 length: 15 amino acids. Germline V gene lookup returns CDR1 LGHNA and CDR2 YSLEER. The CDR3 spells CASSQGTWQNTEAFF. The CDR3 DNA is TGCGCCAGCAGCCAAGGGACTTGGCAGAACACTGAAGCTTTCTTT.

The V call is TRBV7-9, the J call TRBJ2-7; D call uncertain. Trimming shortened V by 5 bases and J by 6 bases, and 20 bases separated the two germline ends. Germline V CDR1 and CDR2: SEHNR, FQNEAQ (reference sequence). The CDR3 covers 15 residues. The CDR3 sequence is CASSPYPTSTGEQYF. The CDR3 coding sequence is TGTGCCAGCAGCCCTTATCCGACCTCAACGGGCGAGCAGTACTTC.

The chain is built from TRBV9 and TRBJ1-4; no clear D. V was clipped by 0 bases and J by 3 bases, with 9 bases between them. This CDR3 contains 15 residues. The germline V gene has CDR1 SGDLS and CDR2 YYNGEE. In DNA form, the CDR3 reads TGTGCCAGCAGCGTAGCGCCTCGTGCTAATGAAAAACTGTTTTTT. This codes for CASSVAPRANEKLFF.

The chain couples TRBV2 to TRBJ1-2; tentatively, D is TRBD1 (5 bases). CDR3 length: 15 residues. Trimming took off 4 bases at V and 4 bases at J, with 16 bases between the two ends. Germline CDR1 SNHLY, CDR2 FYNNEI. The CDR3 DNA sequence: TGTGCCAGCAGTGCGAACGTCCTGGGGCTCTATGGCTACACCTTC. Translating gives CASSANVLGLYGYTF.

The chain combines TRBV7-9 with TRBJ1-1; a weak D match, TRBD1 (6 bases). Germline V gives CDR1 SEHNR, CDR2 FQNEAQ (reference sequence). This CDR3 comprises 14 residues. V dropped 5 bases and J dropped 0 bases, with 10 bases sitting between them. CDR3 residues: CASSLGQMNTEAFF. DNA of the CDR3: TGTGCCAGCAGCCTCGGACAGATGAACACTGAAGCTTTCTTT.

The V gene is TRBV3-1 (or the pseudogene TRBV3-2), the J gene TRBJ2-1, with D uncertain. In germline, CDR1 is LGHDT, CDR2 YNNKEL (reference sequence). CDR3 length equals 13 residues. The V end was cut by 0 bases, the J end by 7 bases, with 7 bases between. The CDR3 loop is CASSQDVKNEQFF. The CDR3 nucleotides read TGTGCCAGCAGCCAAGACGTGAAGAATGAGCAGTTCTTC.

For the CDR3, the DNA is TGTGCCAGCAGTTACTCGAAGTTAGCCATGAACACTGAAGCTTTCTTT. It yields the protein CASSYSKLAMNTEAFF. V is TRBV6-5 and J is TRBJ1-1; D is uncertain. Trimming removed 0 bases at V and 0 bases at J, with 11 bases between. CDR1 is MNHEY and CDR2 is SVGAGI in the germline V gene. The CDR3 consists of 16 residues.

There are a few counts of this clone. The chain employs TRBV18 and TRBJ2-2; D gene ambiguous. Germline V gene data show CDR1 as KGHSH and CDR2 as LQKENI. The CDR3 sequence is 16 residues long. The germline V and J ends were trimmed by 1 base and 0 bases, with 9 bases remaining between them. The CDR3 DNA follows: TGTGCCAGCTCACCACTTCCCACCCCGAACACCGGGGAGCTGTTTTTT. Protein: CASSPLPTPNTGELFF. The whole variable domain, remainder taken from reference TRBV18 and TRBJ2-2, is NAGVMQNPRHLVRRRGQEARLRCSPMKGHSHVYWYRQLPEEGLKFMVYLQKENIIDESGMPKERFSAEFPKEGPSILRIQQVVRGDSAAYFCASSPLPTPNTGELFFGEGSRLTVL.

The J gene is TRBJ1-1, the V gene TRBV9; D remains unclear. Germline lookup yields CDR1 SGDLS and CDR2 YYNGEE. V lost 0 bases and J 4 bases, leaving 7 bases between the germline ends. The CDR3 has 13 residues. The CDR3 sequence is CASSVAPGTEAFF. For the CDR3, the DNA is TGTGCCAGCAGCGTAGCTCCGGGCACTGAAGCTTTCTTT.

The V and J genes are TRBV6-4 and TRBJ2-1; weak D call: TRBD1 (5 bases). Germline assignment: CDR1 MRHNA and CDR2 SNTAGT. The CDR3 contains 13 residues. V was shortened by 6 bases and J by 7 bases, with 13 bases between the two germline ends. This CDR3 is CASSTGSRNEQFF. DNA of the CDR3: TGTGCCAGCAGCACAGGATCGAGGAATGAGCAGTTCTTC.

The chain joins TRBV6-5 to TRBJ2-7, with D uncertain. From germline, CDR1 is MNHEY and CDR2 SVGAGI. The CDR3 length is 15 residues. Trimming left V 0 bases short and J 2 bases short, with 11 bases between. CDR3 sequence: CASSYSKGSTYEQYF. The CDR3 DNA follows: TGTGCCAGCAGTTACTCGAAGGGTTCGACCTACGAGCAGTACTTC.

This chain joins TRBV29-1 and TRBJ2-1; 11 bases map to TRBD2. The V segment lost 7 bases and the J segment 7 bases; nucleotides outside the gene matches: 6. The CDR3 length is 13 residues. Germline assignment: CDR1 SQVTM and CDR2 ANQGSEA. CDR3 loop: CSGDSGGANEQFF. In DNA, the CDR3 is TGCAGCGGAGATAGCGGGGGGGCGAATGAGCAGTTCTTC.

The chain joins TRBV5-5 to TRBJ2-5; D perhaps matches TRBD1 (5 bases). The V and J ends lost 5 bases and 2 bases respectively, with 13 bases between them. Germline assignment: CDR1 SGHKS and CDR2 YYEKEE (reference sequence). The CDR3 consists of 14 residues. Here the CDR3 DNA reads TGTGCCAGCAGGCTCGGACAACTACAAGAGACCCAGTACTTC. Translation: CASRLGQLQETQYF.

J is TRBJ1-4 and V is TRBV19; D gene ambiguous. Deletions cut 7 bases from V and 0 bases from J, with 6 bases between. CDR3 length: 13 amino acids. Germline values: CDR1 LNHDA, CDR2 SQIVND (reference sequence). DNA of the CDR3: TGTGCCAGTAAGCGCTCAACTAATGAAAAACTGTTTTTT. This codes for CASKRSTNEKLFF.

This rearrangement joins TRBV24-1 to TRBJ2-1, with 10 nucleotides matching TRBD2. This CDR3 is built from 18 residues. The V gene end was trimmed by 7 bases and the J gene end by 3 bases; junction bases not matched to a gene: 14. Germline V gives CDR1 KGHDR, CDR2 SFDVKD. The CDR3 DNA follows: TGTGCCACCAGCGACCCAACAAGCGGGGGGGAATTCTACAATGAGCAGTTCTTC. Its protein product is CATSDPTSGGEFYNEQFF.

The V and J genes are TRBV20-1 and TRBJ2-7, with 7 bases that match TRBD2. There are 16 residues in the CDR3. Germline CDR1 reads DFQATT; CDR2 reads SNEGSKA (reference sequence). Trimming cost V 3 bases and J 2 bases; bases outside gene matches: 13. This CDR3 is CSASGVGRGIPYEQYF. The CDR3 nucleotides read TGCAGTGCTAGTGGTGTAGGGCGGGGGATTCCCTACGAGCAGTACTTC.

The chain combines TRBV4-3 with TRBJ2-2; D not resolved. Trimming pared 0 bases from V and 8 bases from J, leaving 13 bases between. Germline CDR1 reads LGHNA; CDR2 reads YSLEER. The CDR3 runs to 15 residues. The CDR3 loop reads CASSQDVRLPGELFF. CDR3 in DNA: TGCGCCAGCAGCCAAGATGTTAGGCTGCCGGGGGAGCTGTTTTTT.